This paragraph covers one TCR beta chain sequence. The antigen remains undetermined. The germline CDR1 and CDR2 sequences are ENHRY and SYGVKD. The CDR3 contains 15 residues. The V gene lost 2 bases and the J gene lost 0 bases, with 8 bases spanning the gap. This specimen comes from a study of T cell responses to AZD1222 COVID-19 vaccine. Study-wide background: Second-dose timings of about 4 or about 12 weeks were pooled. Study outcomes and limitations: Seropositive status at baseline applied to only six AZD1222 recipients. Clonal diversity may have been underestimated, and the donors were mostly white British, with more females than males. Rises in breadth and depth of Spike-specific TCRs came after two AZD1222 doses.

Clones were read by immunoSEQ multiplex PCR, and TCRdb kept only the in-frame ones, dropping some. The data show roughly 160,000 clones, with about 92% seen just once and roughly 0.9% held by the top ten. The chain recombines TRBV10-3 with TRBJ1-5; D remains unclear. The source of this sequence is an adult in good health. Sequenced here: peripheral blood, sampled on day 0 of AZD1222 vaccination. CDR3 in amino acids: CAISERGPSNQPQHF. CDR3 bases: TGTGCCATCAGTGAGCGTGGGCCTAGCAATCAGCCCCAGCATTTT.